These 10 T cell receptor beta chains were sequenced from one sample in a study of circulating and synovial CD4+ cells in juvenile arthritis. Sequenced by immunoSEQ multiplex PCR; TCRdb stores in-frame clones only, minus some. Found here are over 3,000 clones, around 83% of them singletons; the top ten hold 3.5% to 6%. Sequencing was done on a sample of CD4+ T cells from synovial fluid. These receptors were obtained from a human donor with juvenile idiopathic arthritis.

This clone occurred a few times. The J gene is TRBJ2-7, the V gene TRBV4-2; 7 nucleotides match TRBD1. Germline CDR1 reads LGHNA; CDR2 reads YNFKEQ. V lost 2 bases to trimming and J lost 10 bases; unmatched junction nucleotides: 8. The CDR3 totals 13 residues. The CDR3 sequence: CASSQFYRDSQYF. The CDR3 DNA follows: TGTGCCAGCAGCCAATTTTACCGGGACAGCCAGTACTTC.

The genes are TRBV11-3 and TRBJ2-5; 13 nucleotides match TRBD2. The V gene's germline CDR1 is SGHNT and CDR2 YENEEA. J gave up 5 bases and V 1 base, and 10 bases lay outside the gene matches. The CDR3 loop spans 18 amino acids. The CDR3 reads CASSLGLTSGRALETQYF. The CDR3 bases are TGTGCCAGCAGCTTAGGACTAACTAGCGGGAGGGCCCTGGAGACCCAGTACTTC.

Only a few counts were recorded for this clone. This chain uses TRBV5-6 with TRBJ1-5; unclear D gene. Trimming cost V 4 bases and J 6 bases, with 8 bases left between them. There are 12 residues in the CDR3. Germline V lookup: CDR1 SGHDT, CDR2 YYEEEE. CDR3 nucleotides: TGTGCCAGCAGCGATGGCAGTCAGCCCCAGCATTTT. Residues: CASSDGSQPQHF.

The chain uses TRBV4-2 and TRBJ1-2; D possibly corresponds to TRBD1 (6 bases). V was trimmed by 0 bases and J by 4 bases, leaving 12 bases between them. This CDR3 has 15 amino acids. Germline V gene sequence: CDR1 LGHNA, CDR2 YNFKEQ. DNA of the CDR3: TGTGCCAGCAGCCAAGATATCCAGGGGACCTATGGCTACACCTTC. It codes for CASSQDIQGTYGYTF.

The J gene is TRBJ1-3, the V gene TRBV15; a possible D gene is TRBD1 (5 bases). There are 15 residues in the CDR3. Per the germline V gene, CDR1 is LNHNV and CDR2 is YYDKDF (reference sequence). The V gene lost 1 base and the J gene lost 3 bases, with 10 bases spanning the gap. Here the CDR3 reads CATSRVKGHGNTIYF. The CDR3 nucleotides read TGTGCCACCAGCAGAGTCAAGGGGCATGGAAACACCATATATTTT.

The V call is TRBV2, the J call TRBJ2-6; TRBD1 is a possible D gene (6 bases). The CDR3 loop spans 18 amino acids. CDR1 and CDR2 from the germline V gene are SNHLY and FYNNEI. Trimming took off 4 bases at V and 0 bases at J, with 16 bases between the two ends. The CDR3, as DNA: TGTGCCAGCAGTGCCGGGCAGGGGCTGGTCTCTGGGGCCAACGTCCTGACTTTC. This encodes CASSAGQGLVSGANVLTF. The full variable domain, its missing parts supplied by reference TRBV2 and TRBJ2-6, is EPEVTQTPSHQVTQMGQEVILRCVPISNHLYFYWYRQILGQKVEFLVSFYNNEISEKSEIFDDQFSVERPDGSNFTLKIRSTKLEDSAMYFCASSAGQGLVSGANVLTFGAGSRLTVL.

CDR3 sequence (DNA): TGTGCCAGCAGTCCACAGGGCGCGAGCTATGGCTACACCTTC. This sequence encodes CASSPQGASYGYTF. V usage is TRBV28 and J usage is TRBJ1-2, with a tentative D call TRBD1 (6 bases). This CDR3 contains 14 residues. The V gene's germline CDR1 is MDHEN and CDR2 SYDVKM. V lost 5 bases and J 4 bases, leaving 14 bases between the germline ends.

CDR3 nucleotides: TGTGCCAGCAGCCCCCAAACCTACGAGCAGTACTTC. Translated: CASSPQTYEQYF. This chain connects TRBV7-9 to TRBJ2-7, with D unresolved. Germline V CDR1 and CDR2: SEHNR, FQNEAQ (reference sequence). V lost 5 bases, J lost 2 bases, and 7 bases lay in between. The CDR3 loop spans 12 amino acids.

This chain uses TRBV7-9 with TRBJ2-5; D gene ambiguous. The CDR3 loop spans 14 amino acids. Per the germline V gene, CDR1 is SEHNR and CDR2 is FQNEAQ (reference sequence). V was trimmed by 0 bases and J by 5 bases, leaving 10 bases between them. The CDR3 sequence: CASSLAGQRETQYF. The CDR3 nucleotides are TGTGCCAGCAGCTTAGCCGGCCAGAGGGAGACCCAGTACTTC.

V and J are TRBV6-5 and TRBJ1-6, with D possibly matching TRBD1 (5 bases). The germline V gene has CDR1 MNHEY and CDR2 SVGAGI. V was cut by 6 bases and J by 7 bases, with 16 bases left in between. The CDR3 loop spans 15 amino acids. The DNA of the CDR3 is TGTGCCAGCAGCTGGGAAGGACGGGGGAATTCACCCCTCCACTTT. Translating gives CASSWEGRGNSPLHF.